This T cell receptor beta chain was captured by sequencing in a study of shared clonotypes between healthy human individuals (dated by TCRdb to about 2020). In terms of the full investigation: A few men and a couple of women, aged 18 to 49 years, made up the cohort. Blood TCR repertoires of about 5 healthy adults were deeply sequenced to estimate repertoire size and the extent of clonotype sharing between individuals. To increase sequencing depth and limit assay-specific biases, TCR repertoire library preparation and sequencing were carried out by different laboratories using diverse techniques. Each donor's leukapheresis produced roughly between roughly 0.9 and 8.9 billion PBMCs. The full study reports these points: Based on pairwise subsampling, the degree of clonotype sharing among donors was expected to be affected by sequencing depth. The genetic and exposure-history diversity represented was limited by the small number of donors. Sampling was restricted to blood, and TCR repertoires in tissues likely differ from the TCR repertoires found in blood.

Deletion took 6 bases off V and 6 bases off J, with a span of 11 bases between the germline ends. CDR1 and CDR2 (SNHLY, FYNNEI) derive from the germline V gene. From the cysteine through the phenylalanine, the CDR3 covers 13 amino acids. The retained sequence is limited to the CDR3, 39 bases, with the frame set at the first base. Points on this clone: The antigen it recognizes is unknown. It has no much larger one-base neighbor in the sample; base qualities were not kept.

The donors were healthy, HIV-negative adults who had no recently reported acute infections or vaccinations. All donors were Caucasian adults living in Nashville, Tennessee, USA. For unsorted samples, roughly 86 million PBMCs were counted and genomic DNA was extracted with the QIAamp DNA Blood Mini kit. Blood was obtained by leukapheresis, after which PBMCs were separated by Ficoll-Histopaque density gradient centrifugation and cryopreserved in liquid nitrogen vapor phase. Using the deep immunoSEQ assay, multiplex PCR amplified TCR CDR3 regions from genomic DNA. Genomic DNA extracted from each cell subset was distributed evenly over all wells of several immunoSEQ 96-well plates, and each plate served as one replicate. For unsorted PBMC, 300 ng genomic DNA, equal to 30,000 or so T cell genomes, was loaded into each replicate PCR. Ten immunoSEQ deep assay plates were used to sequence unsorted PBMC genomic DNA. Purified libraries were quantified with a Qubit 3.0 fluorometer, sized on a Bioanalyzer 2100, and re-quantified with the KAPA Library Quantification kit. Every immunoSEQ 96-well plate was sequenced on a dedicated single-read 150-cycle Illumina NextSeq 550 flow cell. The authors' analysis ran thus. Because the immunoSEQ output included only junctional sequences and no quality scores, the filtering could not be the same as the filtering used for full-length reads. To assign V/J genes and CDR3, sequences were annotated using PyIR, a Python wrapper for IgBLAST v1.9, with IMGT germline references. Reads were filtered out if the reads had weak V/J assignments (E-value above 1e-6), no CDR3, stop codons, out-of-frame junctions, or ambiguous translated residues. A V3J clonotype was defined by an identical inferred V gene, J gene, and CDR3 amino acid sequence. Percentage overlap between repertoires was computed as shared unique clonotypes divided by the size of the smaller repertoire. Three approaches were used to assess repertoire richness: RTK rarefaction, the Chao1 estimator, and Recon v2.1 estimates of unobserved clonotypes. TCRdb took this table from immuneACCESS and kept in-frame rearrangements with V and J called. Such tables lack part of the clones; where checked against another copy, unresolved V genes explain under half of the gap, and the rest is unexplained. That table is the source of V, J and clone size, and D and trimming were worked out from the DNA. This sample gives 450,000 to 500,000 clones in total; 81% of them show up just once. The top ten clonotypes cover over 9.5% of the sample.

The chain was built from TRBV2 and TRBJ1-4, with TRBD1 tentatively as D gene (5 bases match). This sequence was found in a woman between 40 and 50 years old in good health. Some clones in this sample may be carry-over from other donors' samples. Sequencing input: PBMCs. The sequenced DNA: TGTGCCAGCAGGATGGGGCGTTATGAAAAACTGTTTTTT. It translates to CASRMGRYEKLFF.